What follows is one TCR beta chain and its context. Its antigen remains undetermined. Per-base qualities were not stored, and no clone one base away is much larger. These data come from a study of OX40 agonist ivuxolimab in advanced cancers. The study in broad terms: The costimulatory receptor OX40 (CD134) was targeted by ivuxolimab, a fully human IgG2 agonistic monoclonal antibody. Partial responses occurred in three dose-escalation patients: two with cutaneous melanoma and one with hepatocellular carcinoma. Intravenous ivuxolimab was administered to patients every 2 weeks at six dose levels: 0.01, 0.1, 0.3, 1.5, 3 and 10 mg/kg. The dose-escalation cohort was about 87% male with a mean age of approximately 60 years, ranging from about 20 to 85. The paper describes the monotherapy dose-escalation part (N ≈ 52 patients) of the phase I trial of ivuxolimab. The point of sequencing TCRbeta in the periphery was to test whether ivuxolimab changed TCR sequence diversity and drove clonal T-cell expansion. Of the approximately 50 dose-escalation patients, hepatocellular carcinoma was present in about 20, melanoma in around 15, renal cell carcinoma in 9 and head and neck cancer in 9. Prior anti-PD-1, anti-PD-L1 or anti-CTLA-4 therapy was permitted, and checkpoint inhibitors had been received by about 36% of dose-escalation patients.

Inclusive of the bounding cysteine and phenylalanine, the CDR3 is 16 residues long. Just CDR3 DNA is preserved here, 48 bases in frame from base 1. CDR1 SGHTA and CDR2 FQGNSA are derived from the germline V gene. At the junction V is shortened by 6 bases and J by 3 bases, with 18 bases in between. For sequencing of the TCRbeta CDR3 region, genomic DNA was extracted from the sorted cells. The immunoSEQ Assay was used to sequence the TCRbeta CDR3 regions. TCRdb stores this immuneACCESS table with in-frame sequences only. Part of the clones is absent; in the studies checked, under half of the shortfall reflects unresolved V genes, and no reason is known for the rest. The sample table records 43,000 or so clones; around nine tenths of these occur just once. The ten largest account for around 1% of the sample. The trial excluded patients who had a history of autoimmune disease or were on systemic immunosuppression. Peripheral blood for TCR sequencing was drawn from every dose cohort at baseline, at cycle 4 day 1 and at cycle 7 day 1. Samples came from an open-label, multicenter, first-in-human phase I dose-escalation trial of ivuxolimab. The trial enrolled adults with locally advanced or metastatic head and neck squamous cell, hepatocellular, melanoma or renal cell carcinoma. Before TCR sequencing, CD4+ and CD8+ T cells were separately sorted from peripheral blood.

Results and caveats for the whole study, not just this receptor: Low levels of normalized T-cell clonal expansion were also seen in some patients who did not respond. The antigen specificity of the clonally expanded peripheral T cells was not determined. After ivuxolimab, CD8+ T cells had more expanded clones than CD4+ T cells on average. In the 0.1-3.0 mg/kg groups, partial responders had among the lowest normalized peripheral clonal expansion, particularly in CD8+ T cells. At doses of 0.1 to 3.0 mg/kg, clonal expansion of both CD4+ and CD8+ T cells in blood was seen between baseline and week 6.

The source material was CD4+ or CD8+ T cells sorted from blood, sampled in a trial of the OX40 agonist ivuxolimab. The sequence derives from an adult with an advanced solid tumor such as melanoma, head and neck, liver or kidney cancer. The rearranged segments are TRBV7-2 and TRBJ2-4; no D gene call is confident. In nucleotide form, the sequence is TGTGCCAGCAGTCCTCGTACGTTCGGTGGCAAAAACATTCAGTACTTC. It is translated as CASSPRTFGGKNIQYF.